The entry that follows covers one T cell receptor beta chain sequence. Its antigen is not identified. Alongside a J-beta primer mix, a sample-barcoded 5' primer served in a second PCR lasting roughly 7 to 11 cycles. Each cDNA molecule, via a template-switch adaptor with 12 random nucleotides, was tagged. TCRdb fed the 5' RACE reads into MiXCR, producing one record per CDR3 protein. The sample has about 770,000 distinct CDR3 sequences; about 42% are singletons. The record originates from a study of blood T cells in healthy people across ages. Regarding the study as a whole: Across the age range, TCR beta diversity per million T cells fell in a roughly linear way. The study found more naive CD4+ cells and higher diversity in long-lived than aged donors. Naive T cell percentage by flow cytometry tracked strongly with beta diversity.

The TCR comes from a man aged 55 to 70 in good health. Sequencing was carried out using blood.

CDR3 coding DNA: TGTGCCAGCAGCTATCCTCGACAGAGGGGGACCTATAGCAATCAGCCCCAGCATTTT. It codes for CASSYPRQRGTYSNQPQHF. V and J are TRBV28 and TRBJ1-5; D may be TRBD1 (6 bases). The CDR3 is made up of 19 amino acids. Per the germline V gene, CDR1 is MDHEN and CDR2 is SYDVKM. Trimming shortened V by 6 bases and J by 0 bases, and 24 bases separated the two germline ends.